This TCR beta chain was profiled in a study of T-cell reconstitution after alpha-beta-depleted transplantation in children. Using unique molecular identifiers, the investigators prepared the TCRbeta library. TCRdb redid the calling of the PCR reads with MiXCR, one entry per CDR3 protein. The table lists 780,000 or so distinct CDR3 sequences, about 15% of them singletons. Germline V gives CDR1 MGHDK, CDR2 SYGVNS. The CDR3 has 14 amino acids. V lost 2 bases, J lost 5 bases, and 7 bases lay in between. This chain joins TRBV25-1 and TRBJ2-6; tentatively, D is TRBD2 (6 bases). The sequence was obtained from a male patient aged 5 to 17 who had a stem cell transplant for acute lymphoblastic leukemia, so the T cells may come from the graft donor. The sequencing used PBMCs, mostly from graft donor cells, collected 360 days after TCRalphabeta/CD19-depleted stem cell transplant. The CDR3 nucleotides are TGTGCCAGCAGTGAAGCGGGGTGGGCCAACGTCCTGACTTTC. The encoded protein is CASSEAGWANVLTF.